These T cell receptor beta chains were read from a single sample in a study of T cell responses to AZD1222 COVID-19 vaccine. TCRdb's table, derived via immunoSEQ multiplex PCR, lists solely in-frame clones and lacks some. This repertoire shows about 66,000 clones, 60% to 85% found once; its top ten account for less than 4.5%. The input for sequencing was peripheral blood, taken 28 days after the second AZD1222 dose. These receptors were obtained from an adult who received the AZD1222 COVID-19 vaccine. Each CDR3 is given with its conserved first and last residue. D genes are given only for firm matches. Size values are once, few and many counts, or a class for expanded clones, and some rows have none.

cdr3_nt: TGTGCCAGCAGCCCGCGGGGTCCTCCAGGCAATCAGCCCCAGCATTTT
cdr3_aa: CASSPRGPPGNQPQHF
v_call: TRBV7-2
cdr3_length: 16
j_call: TRBJ1-5
clone_size: NA
d_call: NA

cdr3_nt: TGTGCCAGCAGCTTAGGGGCAGTGCCCATGAACACTGAAGCTTTCTTT
cdr3_aa: CASSLGAVPMNTEAFF
v_call: TRBV11-2
cdr3_length: 16
j_call: TRBJ1-1
clone_size: NA
d_call: NA

cdr3_nt: TGCGCTAGCAGCCAAGACGTACGGGGGGGCTTCTACAATGAGCAGTTCTTC
cdr3_aa: CASSQDVRGGFYNEQFF
v_call: TRBV4-3
cdr3_length: 17
j_call: TRBJ2-1
clone_size: NA
d_call: TRBD2

cdr3_nt: TGTGCCAGTACTACCCCGAACGGGGGCTCCTACAATGAGCAGTTCTTC
cdr3_aa: CASTTPNGGSYNEQFF
v_call: TRBV19
cdr3_length: 16
j_call: TRBJ2-1
clone_size: NA
d_call: NA

cdr3_nt: TGTGCCAGCAGCTTAGCACAGGGGAACACTGAAGCTTTCTTT
cdr3_aa: CASSLAQGNTEAFF
v_call: TRBV7-8
cdr3_length: 14
j_call: TRBJ1-1
clone_size: NA
d_call: NA

cdr3_nt: TGTGCCAGTCGGCTAGCAGGAGAGACCCAGTACTTC
cdr3_aa: CASRLAGETQYF
v_call: TRBV19
cdr3_length: 12
j_call: TRBJ2-5
clone_size: NA
d_call: NA

cdr3_nt: TGTGCCATCAGCCTCGGAGGGTTTGTGACAGATACGCAGTATTTT
cdr3_aa: CAISLGGFVTDTQYF
v_call: TRBV10-3
cdr3_length: 15
j_call: TRBJ2-3
clone_size: NA
d_call: NA

cdr3_nt: TGTGCCAGCAGTGTTCTAAGTGGCACTGAAGCTTTCTTT
cdr3_aa: CASSVLSGTEAFF
v_call: TRBV6-4
cdr3_length: 13
j_call: TRBJ1-1
clone_size: NA
d_call: NA

cdr3_nt: TGTGCCAGCAGCGATTTCCAAAAGGGGCAGAATTCAGGCAATGAGCAGTTCTTC
cdr3_aa: CASSDFQKGQNSGNEQFF
v_call: TRBV14
cdr3_length: 18
j_call: TRBJ2-1
clone_size: NA
d_call: NA

cdr3_nt: TGTGCCAGCAGCTTTGAGGGAACGGCCTACGAGCAGTACTTC
cdr3_aa: CASSFEGTAYEQYF
v_call: TRBV5-8
cdr3_length: 14
j_call: TRBJ2-7
clone_size: NA
d_call: NA

cdr3_nt: TGTGCCAGCAGTTTAGTCGTAGGGAGGCAGCCCCAGCATTTT
cdr3_aa: CASSLVVGRQPQHF
v_call: TRBV28
cdr3_length: 14
j_call: TRBJ1-5
clone_size: once
d_call: NA

cdr3_nt: TGTGCCAGCAGTTACTTGGCAGGGAGGGAGCAGTACTTC
cdr3_aa: CASSYLAGREQYF
v_call: TRBV6-5
cdr3_length: 13
j_call: TRBJ2-7
clone_size: once
d_call: NA

cdr3_nt: TGTGCCAGCAGCCCTGAGGACAGGGGGATGGGAGAGACCCAGTACTTC
cdr3_aa: CASSPEDRGMGETQYF
v_call: TRBV7-9
cdr3_length: 16
j_call: TRBJ2-5
clone_size: NA
d_call: TRBD1

cdr3_nt: TGTGCCAGCTCACCGGGCCTAGGAACTGAAGCTTTCTTT
cdr3_aa: CASSPGLGTEAFF
v_call: TRBV18
cdr3_length: 13
j_call: TRBJ1-1
clone_size: NA
d_call: NA

cdr3_nt: TGTGCCAGCAGTTCTTTAACAGGGTACTATGGCTACACCTTC
cdr3_aa: CASSSLTGYYGYTF
v_call: TRBV6-5
cdr3_length: 14
j_call: TRBJ1-2
clone_size: NA
d_call: NA

cdr3_nt: TGTGCCAGCAGGGCGAGGCAAGAGACCCAGTACTTC
cdr3_aa: CASRARQETQYF
v_call: TRBV12-3/TRBV12-4
cdr3_length: 12
j_call: TRBJ2-5
clone_size: NA
d_call: NA

cdr3_nt: TGTGCCAGCAGTTTCCAGGGGAAAGGTGAAGCTTTCTTT
cdr3_aa: CASSFQGKGEAFF
v_call: TRBV12-3/TRBV12-4
cdr3_length: 13
j_call: TRBJ1-1
clone_size: once
d_call: NA

cdr3_nt: TGTGCCAGTAGCCATCGAGCGGGGCTCCGATTATTAGGCTACACCTTC
cdr3_aa: CASSHRAGLRLLGYTF
v_call: TRBV19
cdr3_length: 16
j_call: TRBJ1-2
clone_size: NA
d_call: NA

cdr3_nt: TGCAGTGCGCTAGGCCATACGCAGTATTTT
cdr3_aa: CSALGHTQYF
v_call: TRBV20-1
cdr3_length: 10
j_call: TRBJ2-3
clone_size: NA
d_call: NA

cdr3_nt: TGCGCCAGCAGCGCATTGCAGGGTTTGGAAGAAAAACTGTTTTTT
cdr3_aa: CASSALQGLEEKLFF
v_call: TRBV5-1
cdr3_length: 15
j_call: TRBJ1-4
clone_size: NA
d_call: NA

cdr3_nt: TGCGCCAGCAGCCCTGGGGCGACTAGCGGGGCCCAAGAGACCCAGTACTTC
cdr3_aa: CASSPGATSGAQETQYF
v_call: TRBV5-1
cdr3_length: 17
j_call: TRBJ2-5
clone_size: NA
d_call: TRBD2

cdr3_nt: TGTGCCATCCAACCTTCGGGGGGCGGCGGCACTGAAGCTTTCTTT
cdr3_aa: CAIQPSGGGGTEAFF
v_call: TRBV10-3
cdr3_length: 15
j_call: TRBJ1-1
clone_size: few
d_call: NA

cdr3_nt: TGCGCCAGCAGCTTGGACTCCAACAATCAGCCCCAGCATTTT
cdr3_aa: CASSLDSNNQPQHF
v_call: TRBV5-1
cdr3_length: 14
j_call: TRBJ1-5
clone_size: NA
d_call: NA

cdr3_nt: TGCACCAGCAGCCGGGGGGAAGAGGCTTTCTTT
cdr3_aa: CTSSRGEEAFF
v_call: TRBV1
cdr3_length: 11
j_call: TRBJ1-1
clone_size: NA
d_call: NA

cdr3_nt: TGTGCTAGTGGTTTGTCCCCCTGGTCGACTCCTAGCTCCTACGAGCAGTACTTC
cdr3_aa: CASGLSPWSTPSSYEQYF
v_call: TRBV12-5
cdr3_length: 18
j_call: TRBJ2-7
clone_size: NA
d_call: NA

cdr3_nt: TGTGCCAGCAGCGTAGGCGGGGGGAATCGGGAGGAGCAGTACTTC
cdr3_aa: CASSVGGGNREEQYF
v_call: TRBV9
cdr3_length: 15
j_call: TRBJ2-7
clone_size: NA
d_call: TRBD2

cdr3_nt: TGTGCCAGCAGTCCGCGGACAGGGTTCACGATGGGCTATGGCTACACCTTC
cdr3_aa: CASSPRTGFTMGYGYTF
v_call: TRBV27
cdr3_length: 17
j_call: TRBJ1-2
clone_size: NA
d_call: TRBD1

cdr3_nt: TGTGCCAGCAGTCAGCCCGGTTCTGGAAACACCATATATTTT
cdr3_aa: CASSQPGSGNTIYF
v_call: TRBV3-1/TRBV3-2
cdr3_length: 14
j_call: TRBJ1-3
clone_size: NA
d_call: NA